This TCR beta chain is from a study of cytomegalovirus exposure and HLA in healthy donors. Study outcomes and limitations: There were fewer than 200 TCR beta chains listed as cytomegalovirus-associated. In vitro confirmation showed a few CMV-associated chains to be CMV antigen specific. One later analysis, an examination of the 120 validation repertoires, found that first-cohort TCR clusters tended to co-occur in them.

Germline CDR1 is MNHEY and CDR2 is SVGAGI. The CDR3 spans 15 residues. V dropped 5 bases and J dropped 0; count of bases not matched to a gene: 4. The protocol was immunoSEQ multiplex PCR, while the TCRdb copy is restricted to in-frame clones and leaves out a portion. The sample yields more than 95,000 clones, roughly nine tenths seen once. With respect to this clone: Its antigen remains unknown.

The chain has TRBV6-5 and TRBJ2-3; 8 bases match TRBD2. Sequenced: PBMCs. This TCR came from a man aged 18-30 years in good health and CMV-seropositive. In DNA form, the CDR3 reads TGTGCCAGCAGTGGGACTAGAGCGAGCACAGATACGCAGTATTTT. Translation gives CASSGTRASTDTQYF.